A selection of T cell receptor beta chains follows, all from one sample in a study of blood T cell repertoires in COVID-19. Libraries were prepared by immunoSEQ multiplex PCR; TCRdb keeps only in-frame clonotypes and omits some of them. The sample includes roughly 180,000 clones, 85% to 90% of them seen just once. Material: peripheral blood. The receptors originated from a man aged 18 to 30 with acute or convalescent COVID-19. Both conserved end residues are part of each CDR3. D genes are given only for firm matches. Clone sizes are given selectively: once, few, many, or a class where the clone is expanded.

>TRBV3-1/TRBV3-2|TRBJ1-6|NA|NA
CASSQRAGGNSPLHF
TGTGCCAGCAGCCAACGAGCAGGAGGTAATTCACCCCTCCACTTT
>TRBV19|TRBJ1-2|TRBD1|NA
CASSPGGGPYGYTF
TGTGCCAGTAGCCCAGGAGGGGGCCCCTATGGCTACACCTTC
>TRBV7-9|TRBJ2-2|TRBD2|NA
CASSSPGGGVTGELFF
TGTGCCAGCAGCTCCCCCGGCGGGGGGGTCACCGGGGAGCTGTTTTTT
>TRBV4-1|TRBJ2-5|NA|NA
CASSQISGETQYF
TGCGCCAGCAGCCAAATCTCAGGGGAGACCCAGTACTTC
>TRBV6-6|TRBJ1-1|TRBD1|NA
CASRGQGARTEAFF
TGTGCCAGCAGAGGACAGGGGGCGCGGACTGAAGCTTTCTTT
>TRBV19|TRBJ2-2|NA|NA
CASSSGFANTGELFF
TGTGCCAGTAGTTCAGGGTTCGCGAACACCGGGGAGCTGTTTTTT
>TRBV6-2/TRBV6-3|TRBJ1-3|NA|NA
CASSSTVPGQRNTIYF
TGTGCCAGCAGCTCGACCGTGCCGGGACAAAGAAACACCATATATTTT
>TRBV5-1|TRBJ2-1|NA|few
CASSFPLDTEQFF
TGCGCCAGCAGTTTTCCTCTCGACACTGAGCAGTTCTTC
>TRBV6-6|TRBJ2-5|NA|NA
CASSYGSDNNGETQYF
TGTGCCAGCAGTTACGGGTCGGACAATAACGGCGAGACCCAGTACTTC
>TRBV21-1|TRBJ1-4|NA|NA
CANVSVQGYGEKLFF
TGTGCCAACGTCTCTGTACAGGGTTACGGTGAAAAACTGTTTTTT
>TRBV7-6|TRBJ2-1|TRBD2|NA
CASSMGLAGGTYYEQFF
TGTGCCAGCAGCATGGGACTAGCGGGGGGGACCTATTATGAGCAGTTCTTC
>TRBV7-8|TRBJ1-2|NA|NA
CASSLARGYGYTF
TGTGCCAGCAGCTTAGCTCGGGGGTATGGCTACACCTTC
>TRBV18|TRBJ2-5|TRBD1|NA
CASSPPIGGSQETQYF
TGTGCCAGCTCACCACCCATAGGGGGCTCCCAAGAGACCCAGTACTTC
>TRBV19|TRBJ1-6|TRBD1|NA
CASTRQGNSPLHF
TGTGCCAGTACAAGACAGGGTAATTCACCCCTCCACTTT
>TRBV5-1|TRBJ1-1|NA|NA
CASSLGGLNTEAFF
TGCGCCAGCAGCTTGGGGGGCCTGAACACTGAAGCTTTCTTT
>TRBV7-2|TRBJ2-2|NA|NA
CASSLTQGGTGELFF
TGTGCCAGCAGCTTAACCCAGGGTGGCACCGGGGAGCTGTTTTTT
>TRBV12-3/TRBV12-4|TRBJ1-1|NA|NA
CASRPGGTEAFF
TGTGCCAGCCGGCCAGGAGGCACTGAAGCTTTCTTT
>TRBV24-1|TRBJ2-7|NA|NA
CATSDCSGGPKSYEQYF
TGTGCCACCAGTGATTGCAGCGGAGGACCTAAATCCTACGAGCAGTACTTC
>TRBV2|TRBJ1-2|NA|NA
CASSDGGYGYTF
TGTGCCAGCAGTGATGGAGGTTATGGCTACACCTTC
>TRBV30|TRBJ2-1|NA|once
CAWSYSYNEQFF
TGTGCCTGGAGTTACAGTTACAATGAGCAGTTCTTC
>TRBV5-1|TRBJ1-3|NA|NA
CARSRLEALENTIYF
TGCGCCAGATCGAGGCTGGAAGCTCTGGAAAACACCATATATTTT
>TRBV19|TRBJ2-2|NA|NA
CASSSGAGTGELFF
TGTGCCAGTAGTTCAGGGGCCGGCACCGGGGAGCTGTTTTTT
>TRBV7-9|TRBJ1-1|NA|NA
CASSFGQLNTEAFF
TGTGCCAGCAGCTTCGGACAGCTGAACACTGAAGCTTTCTTT
>TRBV2|TRBJ2-1|NA|NA
CASSVLYNEQFF
TGTGCCAGCAGTGTCCTCTACAATGAGCAGTTCTTC
>TRBV11-3|TRBJ1-1|NA|NA
CASSRRGGVTEAFF
TGTGCCAGCAGCCGACGAGGGGGGGTTACTGAAGCTTTCTTT
>TRBV27|TRBJ2-7|TRBD1|NA
CASSLSGQGITAEQYF
TGTGCCAGCAGTTTATCCGGACAGGGGATAACGGCCGAGCAGTACTTC
>TRBV18|TRBJ1-4|NA|NA
CASSPLRGARNEKLFF
TGTGCCAGCTCACCTCTTCGGGGGGCGAGGAATGAAAAACTGTTTTTT
>TRBV6-5|TRBJ1-1|NA|NA
CASSQTGGNTEAFF
TGTGCCAGCAGCCAGACAGGTGGGAACACTGAAGCTTTCTTT
>TRBV4-2|TRBJ1-5|TRBD1|NA
CASSPYRGPNQPQHF
TGTGCCAGCAGCCCTTACAGGGGGCCCAATCAGCCCCAGCATTTT
>TRBV19|TRBJ2-1|TRBD1|NA
CASSIRRDHRDRGYNEQFF
TGTGCCAGTAGTATAAGGAGGGACCACCGGGACAGGGGCTACAATGAGCAGTTCTTC
>TRBV15|TRBJ1-4|NA|NA
CATSEALNEKLFF
TGTGCCACCAGCGAAGCACTTAATGAAAAACTGTTTTTT
>TRBV7-2|TRBJ2-5|NA|NA
CASSPRKLGGQETQYF
TGTGCCAGCAGCCCCAGGAAACTAGGAGGCCAAGAGACCCAGTACTTC
>TRBV7-2|TRBJ1-3|NA|NA
CASSLALGSSSGNTIYF
TGTGCCAGCAGCTTAGCGCTGGGCAGCAGCTCTGGAAACACCATATATTTT
>TRBV28|TRBJ2-5|TRBD1|NA
CASRPPGQGETQYF
TGTGCCAGCAGACCGCCGGGACAGGGAGAGACCCAGTACTTC
>TRBV3-1/TRBV3-2|TRBJ1-5|NA|NA
CASSPWGTQPQHF
TGTGCCAGCAGCCCTTGGGGCACTCAGCCCCAGCATTTT
>TRBV19|TRBJ1-6|NA|NA
CASSPQGKDSPLHF
TGTGCCAGTAGCCCACAGGGAAAAGATTCACCCCTCCACTTT
>TRBV5-8|TRBJ2-6|NA|NA
CASSLVGHPGANVLTF
TGTGCCAGCAGCTTGGTTGGGCATCCTGGGGCCAACGTCCTGACTTTC
>TRBV6-5|TRBJ2-1|NA|NA
CASSYTGYGEQFF
TGTGCCAGCAGTTACACCGGGTACGGTGAGCAGTTCTTC
>TRBV25-1|TRBJ1-2|NA|NA
CASRVSGQTNGYTF
TGTGCCAGCAGGGTCAGCGGGCAGACAAATGGCTACACCTTC
>TRBV7-9|TRBJ2-5|TRBD1|NA
CASSPGDRGRQETQYF
TGTGCCAGCAGCCCCGGGGACAGGGGGCGCCAAGAGACCCAGTACTTC
>TRBV7-9|TRBJ1-5|NA|NA
CASSLGLGAYNQPQHF
TGTGCCAGCAGCTTAGGTCTAGGGGCCTACAATCAGCCCCAGCATTTT
>TRBV5-6|TRBJ1-2|TRBD1|once
CASSQQGTYANYGYTF
TGTGCCAGCAGCCAACAGGGGACATACGCCAACTATGGCTACACCTTC
>TRBV27|TRBJ2-5|TRBD2|NA
CASRSGLAGGLGQETQYF
TGTGCCAGCAGATCGGGACTAGCGGGGGGACTGGGGCAAGAGACCCAGTACTTC
>TRBV11-1|TRBJ2-1|NA|NA
CASSLAPPQGVAYNEQFF
TGTGCCAGCAGCTTAGCGCCCCCACAGGGTGTCGCCTACAATGAGCAGTTCTTC
>TRBV18|TRBJ1-3|TRBD1|NA
CASSDRTGYSGNTIYF
TGTGCCAGCTCAGATCGGACAGGCTACTCTGGAAACACCATATATTTT
>TRBV30|TRBJ1-6|NA|NA
CAGDRGLSPLHF
TGTGCCGGAGATAGAGGATTGTCACCCCTCCACTTT
>TRBV11-2|TRBJ2-5|TRBD1|NA
CASSLGQGEETQYF
TGTGCCAGCAGCTTAGGGCAGGGGGAGGAGACCCAGTACTTC
>TRBV28|TRBJ1-2|TRBD1|once
CASSLPGQGLGGYTF
TGTGCCAGCAGTTTACCCGGACAGGGGCTAGGGGGCTACACCTTC
>TRBV27|TRBJ2-2|NA|NA
CASSFSPFITGELFF
TGTGCCAGCAGTTTTAGTCCATTCATCACCGGGGAGCTGTTTTTT
>TRBV7-8|TRBJ1-4|NA|NA
CASSYGATNEKLFF
TGTGCCAGCAGCTACGGAGCAACTAATGAAAAACTGTTTTTT
>TRBV6-5|TRBJ2-2|NA|NA
CASSPQVTRDGELFF
TGTGCCAGCAGTCCCCAGGTGACCCGTGACGGGGAGCTGTTTTTT
>TRBV7-8|TRBJ2-3|TRBD2|NA
CASSISGGTDTQYF
TGTGCCAGCAGCATTAGCGGGGGCACAGATACGCAGTATTTT
>TRBV18|TRBJ2-3|NA|once
CASSLQQSGGGADTQYF
TGTGCCAGCTCACTACAGCAATCTGGAGGGGGGGCAGATACGCAGTATTTT